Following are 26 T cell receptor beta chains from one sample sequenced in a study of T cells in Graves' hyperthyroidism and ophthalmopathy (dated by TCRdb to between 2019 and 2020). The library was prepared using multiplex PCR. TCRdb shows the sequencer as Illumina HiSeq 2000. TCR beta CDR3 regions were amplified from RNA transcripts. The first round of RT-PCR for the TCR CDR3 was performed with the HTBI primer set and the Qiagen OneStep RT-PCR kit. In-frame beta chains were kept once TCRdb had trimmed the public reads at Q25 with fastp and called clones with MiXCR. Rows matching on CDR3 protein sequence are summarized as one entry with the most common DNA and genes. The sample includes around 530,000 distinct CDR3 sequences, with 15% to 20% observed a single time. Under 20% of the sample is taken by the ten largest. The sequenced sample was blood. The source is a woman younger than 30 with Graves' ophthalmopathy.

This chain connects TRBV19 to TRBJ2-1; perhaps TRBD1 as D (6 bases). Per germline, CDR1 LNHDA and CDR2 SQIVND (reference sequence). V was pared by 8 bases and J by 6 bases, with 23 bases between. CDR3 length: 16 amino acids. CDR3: CASRYLTRQGSNEQFF. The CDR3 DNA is TGTGCCAGTCGGTACTTGACACGGCAGGGGTCCAATGAGCAGTTCTTC.

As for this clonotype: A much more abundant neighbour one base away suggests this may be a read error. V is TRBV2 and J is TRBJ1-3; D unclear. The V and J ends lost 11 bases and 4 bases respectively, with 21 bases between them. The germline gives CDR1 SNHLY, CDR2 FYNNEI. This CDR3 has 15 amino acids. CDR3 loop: CAAGESSTGGNTIYF. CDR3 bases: TGTGCCGCAGGAGAGTCTTCCACGGGAGGAAACACCATATATTTT.

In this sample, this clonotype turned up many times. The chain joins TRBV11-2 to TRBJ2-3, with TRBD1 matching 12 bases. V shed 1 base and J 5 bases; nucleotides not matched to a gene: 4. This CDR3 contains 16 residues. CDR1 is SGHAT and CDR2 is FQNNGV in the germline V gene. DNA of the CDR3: TGTGCCAGCAGCTTAGGGGACAGGGGGCTTATAGATACGCAGTATTTT. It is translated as CASSLGDRGLIDTQYF.

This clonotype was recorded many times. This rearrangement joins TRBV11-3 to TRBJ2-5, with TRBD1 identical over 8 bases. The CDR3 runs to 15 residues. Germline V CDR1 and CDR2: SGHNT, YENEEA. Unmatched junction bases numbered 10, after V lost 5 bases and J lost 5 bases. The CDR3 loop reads CASSAAGTGGETQYF. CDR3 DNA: TGTGCCAGCAGCGCTGCCGGGACAGGAGGGGAGACCCAGTACTTC.

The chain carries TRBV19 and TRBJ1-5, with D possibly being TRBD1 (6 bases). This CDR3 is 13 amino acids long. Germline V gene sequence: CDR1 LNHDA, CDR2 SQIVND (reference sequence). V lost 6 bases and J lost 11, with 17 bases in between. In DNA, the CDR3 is TGTGCCAGTAGCATGGGGGGGGCCGACGCCCAGCATTTT. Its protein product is CASSMGGADAQHF.

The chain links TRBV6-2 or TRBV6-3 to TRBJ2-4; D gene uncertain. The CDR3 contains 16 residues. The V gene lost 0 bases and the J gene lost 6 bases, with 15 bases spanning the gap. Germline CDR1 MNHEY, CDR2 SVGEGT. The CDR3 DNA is TGTGCCAGCAGTTACTCGAGCATGGATACTGCAAACATTCAGTACTTC. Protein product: CASSYSSMDTANIQYF.

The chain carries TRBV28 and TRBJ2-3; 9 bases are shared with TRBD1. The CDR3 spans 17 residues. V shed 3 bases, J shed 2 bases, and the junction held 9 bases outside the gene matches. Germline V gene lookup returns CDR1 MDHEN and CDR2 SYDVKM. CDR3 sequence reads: CASSFVGDRVYTDTQYF. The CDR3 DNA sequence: TGTGCCAGCAGTTTTGTCGGGGACAGGGTATACACAGATACGCAGTATTTT. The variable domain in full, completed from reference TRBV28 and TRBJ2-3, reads DVKVTQSSRYLVKRTGEKVFLECVQDMDHENMFWYRQDPGLGLRLIYFSYDVKMKEKGDIPEGYSVSREKKERFSLILESASTNQTSMYLCASSFVGDRVYTDTQYFGPGTRLTVL.

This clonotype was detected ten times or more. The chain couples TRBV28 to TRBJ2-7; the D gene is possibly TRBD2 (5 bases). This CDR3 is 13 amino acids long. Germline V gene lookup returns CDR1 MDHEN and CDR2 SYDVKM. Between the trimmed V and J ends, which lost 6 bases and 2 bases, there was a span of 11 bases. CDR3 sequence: CASSRSEAYEQYF. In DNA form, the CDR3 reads TGTGCCAGCAGCCGGTCGGAGGCCTACGAGCAGTACTTC.

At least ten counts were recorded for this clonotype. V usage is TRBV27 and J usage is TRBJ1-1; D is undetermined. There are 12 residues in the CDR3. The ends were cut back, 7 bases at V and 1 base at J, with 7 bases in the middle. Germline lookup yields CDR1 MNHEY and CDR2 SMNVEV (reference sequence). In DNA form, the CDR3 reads TGTGCCAGCAATTCTGGGAACACTGAAGCTTTCTTT. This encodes CASNSGNTEAFF.

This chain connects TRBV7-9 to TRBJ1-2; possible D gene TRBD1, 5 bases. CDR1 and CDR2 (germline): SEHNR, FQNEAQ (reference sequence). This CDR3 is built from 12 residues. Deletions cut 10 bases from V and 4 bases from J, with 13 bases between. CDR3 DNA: TGTGCCACTGGAACAGGCCCCTATGGCTACACCTTC. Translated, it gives CATGTGPYGYTF.

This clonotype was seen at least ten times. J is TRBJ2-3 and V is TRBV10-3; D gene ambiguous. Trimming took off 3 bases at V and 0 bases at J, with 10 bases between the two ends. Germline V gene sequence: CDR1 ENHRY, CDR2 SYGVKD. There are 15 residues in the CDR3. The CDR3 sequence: CAISDGRVSTDTQYF. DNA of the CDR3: TGTGCCATCAGTGATGGTAGGGTGAGCACAGATACGCAGTATTTT.

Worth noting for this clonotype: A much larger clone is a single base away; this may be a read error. CDR3 DNA: TGTGCCAGCAGCCGAGGGTTTAGAGGCACTGAAGCTCTCTTT. Amino acids: CASSRGFRGTEALF. The chain is built from TRBV28 and TRBJ1-1; D gene unclear. Germline values: CDR1 MDHEN, CDR2 SYDVKM. The CDR3 runs 14 residues.

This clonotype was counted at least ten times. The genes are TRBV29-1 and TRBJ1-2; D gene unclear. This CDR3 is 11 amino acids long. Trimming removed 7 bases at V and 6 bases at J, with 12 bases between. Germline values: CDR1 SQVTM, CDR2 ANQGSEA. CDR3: CSGRGSDGYTF. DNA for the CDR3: TGCAGCGGTCGAGGGTCAGATGGCTACACCTTC. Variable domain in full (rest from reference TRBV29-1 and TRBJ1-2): SAVISQKPSRDICQRGTSLTIQCQVDSQVTMMFWYRQQPGQSLTLIATANQGSEATYESGFVIDKFPISRPNLTFSTLTVSNMSPEDSSIYLCSGRGSDGYTFGSGTRLTVV.

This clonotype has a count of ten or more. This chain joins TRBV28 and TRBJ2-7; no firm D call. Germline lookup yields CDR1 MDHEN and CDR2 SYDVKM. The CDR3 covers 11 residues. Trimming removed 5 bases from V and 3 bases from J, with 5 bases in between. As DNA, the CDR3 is TGTGCCAGCAGTCCAAACTACGAGCAGTACTTC. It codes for CASSPNYEQYF.

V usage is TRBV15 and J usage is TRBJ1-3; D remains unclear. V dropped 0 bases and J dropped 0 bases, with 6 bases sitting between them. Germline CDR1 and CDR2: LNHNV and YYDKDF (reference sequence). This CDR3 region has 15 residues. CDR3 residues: CATSRDLGSGNTIYF. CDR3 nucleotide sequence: TGTGCCACCAGCAGAGATCTGGGCTCTGGAAACACCATATATTTT.

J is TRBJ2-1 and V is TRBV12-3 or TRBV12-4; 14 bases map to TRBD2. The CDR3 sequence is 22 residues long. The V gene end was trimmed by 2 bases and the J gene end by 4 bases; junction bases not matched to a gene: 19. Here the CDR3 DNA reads TGTGCCAGCAGTTTAACCGATCAAGGACTAGCGGGGGGTTTATTATCATACAATGAGCAGTTCTTC. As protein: CASSLTDQGLAGGLLSYNEQFF.

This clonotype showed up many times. The CDR3 DNA sequence: TGTGCCATCAGTGTCCGAGATCTCCAGGGGGGCTCCCCTGCGCATCCTGAGCAGTTCTTC. This sequence encodes CAISVRDLQGGSPAHPEQFF. The chain joins TRBV10-3 to TRBJ2-1; tentatively, D is TRBD1 (7 bases). Germline V gene sequence: CDR1 ENHRY, CDR2 SYGVKD. The CDR3 extends over 20 amino acids. Trimming left V 4 bases short and J 9 bases short, with 34 bases between.

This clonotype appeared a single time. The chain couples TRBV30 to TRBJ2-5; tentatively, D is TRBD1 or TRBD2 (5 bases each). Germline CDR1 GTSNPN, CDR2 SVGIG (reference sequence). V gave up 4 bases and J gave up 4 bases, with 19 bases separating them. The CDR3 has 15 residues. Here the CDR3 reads CAWNGAKADRETQYF. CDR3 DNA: TGTGCCTGGAACGGGGCCAAAGCAGATAGAGAGACCCAGTACTTC.

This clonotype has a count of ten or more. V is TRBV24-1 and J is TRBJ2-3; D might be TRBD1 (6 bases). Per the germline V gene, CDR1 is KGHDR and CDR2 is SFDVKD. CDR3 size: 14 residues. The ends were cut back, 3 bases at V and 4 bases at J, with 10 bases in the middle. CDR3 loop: CATSDVQGPDTQYF. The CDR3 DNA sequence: TGTGCCACCAGTGATGTACAGGGCCCAGATACGCAGTATTTT.

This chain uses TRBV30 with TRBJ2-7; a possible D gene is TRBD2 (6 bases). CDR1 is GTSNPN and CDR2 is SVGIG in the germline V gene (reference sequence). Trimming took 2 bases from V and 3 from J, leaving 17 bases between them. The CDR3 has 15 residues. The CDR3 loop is CAWSPAGGGNYEQYF. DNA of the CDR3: TGTGCCTGGAGTCCCGCAGGTGGCGGGAACTACGAGCAGTACTTC.

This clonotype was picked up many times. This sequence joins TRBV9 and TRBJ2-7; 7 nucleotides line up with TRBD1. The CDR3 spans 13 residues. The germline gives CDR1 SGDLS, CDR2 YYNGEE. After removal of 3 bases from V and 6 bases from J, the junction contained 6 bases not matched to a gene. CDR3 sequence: CASSAQTGFEQYF. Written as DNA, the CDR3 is TGTGCCAGCAGCGCCCAGACAGGGTTCGAGCAGTACTTC. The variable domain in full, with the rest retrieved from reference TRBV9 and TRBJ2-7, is DSGVTQTPKHLITATGQRVTLRCSPRSGDLSVYWYQQSLDQGLQFLIQYYNGEERAKGNILERFSAQQFPDLHSELNLSSLELGDSALYFCASSAQTGFEQYFGPGTRLTVT.

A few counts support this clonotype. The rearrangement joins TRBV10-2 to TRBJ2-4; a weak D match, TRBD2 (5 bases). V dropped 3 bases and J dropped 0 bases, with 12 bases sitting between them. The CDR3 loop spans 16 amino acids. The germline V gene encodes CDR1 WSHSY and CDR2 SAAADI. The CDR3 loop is CASSEPPSLAKNIQYF. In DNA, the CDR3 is TGCGCCAGCAGTGAACCCCCTAGCCTAGCCAAAAACATTCAGTACTTC.

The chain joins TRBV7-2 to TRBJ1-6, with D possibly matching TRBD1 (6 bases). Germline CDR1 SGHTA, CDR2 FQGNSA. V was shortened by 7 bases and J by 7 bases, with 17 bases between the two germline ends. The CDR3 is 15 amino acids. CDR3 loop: CASNAPGQGNSPLHF. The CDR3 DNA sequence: TGTGCCAGCAACGCCCCGGGGCAGGGGAATTCACCCCTCCACTTT.

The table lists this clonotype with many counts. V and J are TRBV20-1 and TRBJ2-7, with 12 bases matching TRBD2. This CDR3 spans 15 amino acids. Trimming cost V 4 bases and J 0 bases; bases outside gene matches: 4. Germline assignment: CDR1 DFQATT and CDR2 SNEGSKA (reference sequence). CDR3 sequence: CSATSGRVDSYEQYF. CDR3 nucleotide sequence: TGCAGTGCTACTAGCGGGAGGGTTGACTCCTACGAGCAGTACTTC.

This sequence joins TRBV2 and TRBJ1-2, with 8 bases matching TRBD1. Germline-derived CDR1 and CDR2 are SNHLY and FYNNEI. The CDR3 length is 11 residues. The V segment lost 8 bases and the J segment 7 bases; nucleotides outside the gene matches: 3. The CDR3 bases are TGTGCCAGCCGACAGGGGCCTGGCTACACCTTC. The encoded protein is CASRQGPGYTF.

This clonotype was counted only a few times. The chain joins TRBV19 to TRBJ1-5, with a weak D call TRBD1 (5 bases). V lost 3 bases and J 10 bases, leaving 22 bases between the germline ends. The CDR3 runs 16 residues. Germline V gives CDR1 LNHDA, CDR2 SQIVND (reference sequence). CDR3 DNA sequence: TGTGCCAGTAGTATTCAAACAAGGGCCCCAAGGGGACCCCAGCATTTT. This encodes CASSIQTRAPRGPQHF.